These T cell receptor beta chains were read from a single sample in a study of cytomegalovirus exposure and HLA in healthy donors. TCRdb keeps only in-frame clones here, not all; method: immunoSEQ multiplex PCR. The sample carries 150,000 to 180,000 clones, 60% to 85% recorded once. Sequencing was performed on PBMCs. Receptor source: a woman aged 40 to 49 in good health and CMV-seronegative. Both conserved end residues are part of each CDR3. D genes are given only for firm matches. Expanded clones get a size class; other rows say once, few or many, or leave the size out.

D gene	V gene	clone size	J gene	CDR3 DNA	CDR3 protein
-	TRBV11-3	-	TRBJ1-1	TGTGCCAGCAGCTCTTGGACAGCTGGGGAGACTGAAGCTTTCTTT	CASSSWTAGETEAFF
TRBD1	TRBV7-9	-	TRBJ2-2	TGTGCCAGCAATCGACAGGGAAGGGAAACCGGGGAGCTGTTTTTT	CASNRQGRETGELFF
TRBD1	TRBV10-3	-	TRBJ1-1	TGTGCCATGACAGGGGAGAACACTGAAGCTTTCTTT	CAMTGENTEAFF
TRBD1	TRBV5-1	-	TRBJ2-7	TGCGCCAGCAGCTTGGGGTTCGGGACAGGGTCGTCCGAGCAGTACTTC	CASSLGFGTGSSEQYF
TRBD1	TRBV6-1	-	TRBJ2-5	TGTGCCAGCAGTGAAGCGGGGACAGGGCCAGAGACCCAGTACTTC	CASSEAGTGPETQYF
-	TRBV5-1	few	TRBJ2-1	TGCGCCAGCAGTTCCGGGACACTGGGCAATGAGCAGTTCTTC	CASSSGTLGNEQFF
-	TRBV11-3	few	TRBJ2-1	TGTGCCAGCAGCCCCCGGACTGGAGGTGAGCAGTTCTTC	CASSPRTGGEQFF
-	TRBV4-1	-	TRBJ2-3	TGCGCCAGCAGCCAAGATTTGGCTCGACGGGGGAACACAGATACGCAGTATTTT	CASSQDLARRGNTDTQYF
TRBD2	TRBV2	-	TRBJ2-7	TGTGCCAGCATCGGCGGGGGCTCCTACGAGCAGTACTTC	CASIGGGSYEQYF
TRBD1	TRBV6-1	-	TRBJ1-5	TGTGCCAGCAGTTCTGCAGGGGGCCCCAATCAGCCCCAGCATTTT	CASSSAGGPNQPQHF
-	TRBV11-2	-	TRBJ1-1	TGTGCCAGCAGCCCACCCAGGGGAGAAGGCACTGAAGCTTTCTTT	CASSPPRGEGTEAFF
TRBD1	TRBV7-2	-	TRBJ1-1	TGTGCCAGCAGCTTGGGCTGGAGGGGGCCCGTATCTGAAGCTTTCTTT	CASSLGWRGPVSEAFF
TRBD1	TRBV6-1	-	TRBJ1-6	TGTGCCAGCAGTGAAGCTGCAGGGGGTAGCTCACCCCTCCACTTT	CASSEAAGGSSPLHF
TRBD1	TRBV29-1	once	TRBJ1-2	TGCAGCGTTTCGCTCCTTGCAGGGGGCAGGTCGGCTTATGACTACACCTTC	CSVSLLAGGRSAYDYTF
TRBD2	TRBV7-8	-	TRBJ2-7	TGTGCCAGCAGACCTTACATGTTAGCGGGAGCCTACGAGCAGTACTTC	CASRPYMLAGAYEQYF
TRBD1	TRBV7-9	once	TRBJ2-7	TGTGCCAGCAGCTTCTTGGGGACAGGGGACGAGCAGTACTTC	CASSFLGTGDEQYF
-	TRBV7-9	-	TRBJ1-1	TGTGCCAGCAGCGCACATAGGGGCGCACAGGGTTCTTCGTCTGAAGCTTTCTTT	CASSAHRGAQGSSSEAFF
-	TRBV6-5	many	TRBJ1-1	TGTGCCAGCAGTAGACTCGGTGACACTGAAGCTTTCTTT	CASSRLGDTEAFF
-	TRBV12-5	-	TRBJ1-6	TGTGCTAGTGGTTTCAGTGGGGGGAATTCACCCCTCCACTTT	CASGFSGGNSPLHF
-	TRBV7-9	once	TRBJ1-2	TGTGCCAGCAGCTTAACAGACCAGGATGGCTACACCTTC	CASSLTDQDGYTF